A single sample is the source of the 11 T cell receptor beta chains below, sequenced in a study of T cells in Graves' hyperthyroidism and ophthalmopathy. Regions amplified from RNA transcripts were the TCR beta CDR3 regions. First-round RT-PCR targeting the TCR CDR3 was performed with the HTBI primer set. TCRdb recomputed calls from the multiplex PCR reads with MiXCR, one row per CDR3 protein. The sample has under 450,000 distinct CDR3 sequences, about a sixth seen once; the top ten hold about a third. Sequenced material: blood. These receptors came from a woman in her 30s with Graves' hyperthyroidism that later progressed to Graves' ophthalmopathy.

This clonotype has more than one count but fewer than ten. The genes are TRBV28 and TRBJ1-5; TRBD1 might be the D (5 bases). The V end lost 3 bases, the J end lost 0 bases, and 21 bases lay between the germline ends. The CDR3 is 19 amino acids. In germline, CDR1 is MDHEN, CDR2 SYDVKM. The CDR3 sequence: CASSFGLGPGKLSNQPQHF. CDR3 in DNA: TGTGCCAGCAGTTTTGGTCTCGGTCCAGGGAAACTTAGCAATCAGCCCCAGCATTTT. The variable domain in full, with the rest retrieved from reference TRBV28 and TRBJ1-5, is DVKVTQSSRYLVKRTGEKVFLECVQDMDHENMFWYRQDPGLGLRLIYFSYDVKMKEKGDIPEGYSVSREKKERFSLILESASTNQTSMYLCASSFGLGPGKLSNQPQHFGDGTRLSIL.

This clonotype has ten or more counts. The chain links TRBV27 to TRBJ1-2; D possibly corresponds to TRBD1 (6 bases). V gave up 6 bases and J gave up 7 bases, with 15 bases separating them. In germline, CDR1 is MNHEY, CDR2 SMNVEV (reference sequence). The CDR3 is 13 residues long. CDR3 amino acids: CASRGPGDGGYTF. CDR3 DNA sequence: TGTGCCAGCAGGGGTCCAGGGGACGGTGGCTACACCTTC.

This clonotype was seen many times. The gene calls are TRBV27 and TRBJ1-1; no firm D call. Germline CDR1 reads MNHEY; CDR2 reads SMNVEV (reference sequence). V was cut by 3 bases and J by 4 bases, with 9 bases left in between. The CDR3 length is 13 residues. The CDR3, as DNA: TGTGCCAGCAGTTTTCAAGGGCTCACTGAAGCTTTCTTT. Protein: CASSFQGLTEAFF.

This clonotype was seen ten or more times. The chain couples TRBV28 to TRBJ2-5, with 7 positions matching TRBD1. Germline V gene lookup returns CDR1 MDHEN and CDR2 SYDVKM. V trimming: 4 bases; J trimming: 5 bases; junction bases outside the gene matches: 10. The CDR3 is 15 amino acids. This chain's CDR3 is CASSSAGTVFETQYF. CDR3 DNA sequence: TGTGCCAGCAGTTCCGCCGGGACAGTTTTTGAGACCCAGTACTTC.

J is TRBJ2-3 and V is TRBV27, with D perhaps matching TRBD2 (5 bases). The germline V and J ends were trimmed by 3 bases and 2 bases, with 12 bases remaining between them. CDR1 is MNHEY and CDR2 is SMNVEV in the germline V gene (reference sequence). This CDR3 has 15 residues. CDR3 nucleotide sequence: TGTGCCAGCAGTTTCGGGGTGTTGATCACAGATACGCAGTATTTT. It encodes CASSFGVLITDTQYF.

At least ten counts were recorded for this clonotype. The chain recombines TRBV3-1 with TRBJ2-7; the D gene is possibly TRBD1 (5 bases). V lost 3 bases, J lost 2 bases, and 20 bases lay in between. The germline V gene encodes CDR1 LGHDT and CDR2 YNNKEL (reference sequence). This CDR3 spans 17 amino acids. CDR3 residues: CASSQALRQTGPYEQYF. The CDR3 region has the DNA TGTGCCAGCAGCCAGGCCTTACGACAGACCGGACCCTACGAGCAGTACTTC.

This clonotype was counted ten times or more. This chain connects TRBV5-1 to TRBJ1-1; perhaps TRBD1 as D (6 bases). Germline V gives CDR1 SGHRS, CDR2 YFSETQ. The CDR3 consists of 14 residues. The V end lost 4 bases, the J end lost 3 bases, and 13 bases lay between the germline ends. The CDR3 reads CASSSRGSDTEAFF. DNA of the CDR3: TGCGCCAGCAGCAGCAGGGGCTCGGACACTGAAGCTTTCTTT.

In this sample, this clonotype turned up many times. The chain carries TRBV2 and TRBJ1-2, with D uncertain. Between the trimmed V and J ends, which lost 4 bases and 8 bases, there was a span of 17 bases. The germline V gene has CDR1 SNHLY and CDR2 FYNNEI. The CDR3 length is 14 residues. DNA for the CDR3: TGTGCCAGCAGTGGACTTGGACGGGAGGGCGGCTACACCTTC. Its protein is CASSGLGREGGYTF.

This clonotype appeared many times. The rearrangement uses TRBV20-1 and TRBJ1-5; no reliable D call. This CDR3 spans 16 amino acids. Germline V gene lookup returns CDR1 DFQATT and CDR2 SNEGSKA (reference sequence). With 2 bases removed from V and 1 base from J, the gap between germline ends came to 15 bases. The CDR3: CSARIGSGGSNQPQHF. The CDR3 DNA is TGCAGTGCTAGAATAGGGAGCGGTGGGAGCAATCAGCCCCAGCATTTT.

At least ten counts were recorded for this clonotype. The CDR3 reads CASSLRDRVHEKLFF. Written as DNA, the CDR3 is TGTGCCAGCAGCCTGAGGGACAGGGTCCATGAAAAACTGTTTTTT. This chain connects TRBV28 to TRBJ1-4; 9 bases are shared with TRBD1. This CDR3 has 15 amino acids. V trimming: 6 bases; J trimming: 6 bases; junction bases outside the gene matches: 8. CDR1 MDHEN and CDR2 SYDVKM come from the germline V gene.

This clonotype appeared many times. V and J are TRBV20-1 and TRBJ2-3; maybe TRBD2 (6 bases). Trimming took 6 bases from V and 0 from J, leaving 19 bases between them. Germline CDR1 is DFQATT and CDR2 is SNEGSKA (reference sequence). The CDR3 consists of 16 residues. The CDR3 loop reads CSATIGSSESTDTQYF. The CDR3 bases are TGCAGTGCCACGATTGGGTCTAGCGAAAGCACAGATACGCAGTATTTT.